These 19 T cell receptor beta chains were sequenced from one sample in a study of cytomegalovirus exposure and HLA in healthy donors. The PCR contained 60 Vbeta and 13 Jbeta primers. Data came from immunoSEQ multiplex PCR; TCRdb stores just in-frame clones and leaves some out. The table lists some 120,000 clones, 55% to 75% of them singletons. Sequencing used PBMCs. The receptors here all came from a woman aged 40 to 50 in good health and CMV-seropositive.

This chain joins TRBV7-8 and TRBJ1-1, with TRBD1 as a possible D gene (5 bases). The CDR3 contains 15 residues. Germline CDR1 reads SGHVS; CDR2 reads FQNEAQ. Trimming shortened V by 4 bases and J by 5 bases, and 17 bases separated the two germline ends. CDR3 amino acids: CASSSMIDRRTEAFF. CDR3 bases: TGTGCCAGCAGCTCAATGATCGACAGAAGGACTGAAGCTTTCTTT.

The chain has TRBV28 and TRBJ2-1; tentative D call: TRBD2 (6 bases). V lost 2 bases and J lost 2, with 10 bases in between. The V gene's germline CDR1 is MDHEN and CDR2 SYDVKM. This CDR3 is 15 amino acids long. The CDR3: CASSLRDFTYNEQFF. The CDR3 DNA is TGTGCCAGCAGTTTACGGGACTTCACCTACAATGAGCAGTTCTTC.

The chain's CDR3 is CASSFSLGGGVNEQFF. CDR3 nucleotide sequence: TGTGCCAGCAGTTTCTCCCTCGGAGGTGGGGTGAATGAGCAGTTCTTC. The V gene is TRBV28, the J gene TRBJ2-1; D is possibly TRBD2 (5 bases). This CDR3 spans 16 amino acids. Trimming took 3 bases from V and 7 from J, leaving 19 bases between them. Per germline, CDR1 MDHEN and CDR2 SYDVKM. The whole variable domain, filled in from reference TRBV28 and TRBJ2-1, reads DVKVTQSSRYLVKRTGEKVFLECVQDMDHENMFWYRQDPGLGLRLIYFSYDVKMKEKGDIPEGYSVSREKKERFSLILESASTNQTSMYLCASSFSLGGGVNEQFFGPGTRLTVL.

The chain employs TRBV5-1 and TRBJ2-6; perhaps TRBD2 as D (5 bases). The CDR3 covers 16 residues. Germline V gene sequence: CDR1 SGHRS, CDR2 YFSETQ. Trimming cost V 1 base and J 0 bases, with 8 bases left between them. DNA of the CDR3: TGCGCCAGCAGCTTGTACGCGGGCTCTGGGGCCAACGTCCTGACTTTC. Translated, it gives CASSLYAGSGANVLTF.

The chain uses TRBV14 and TRBJ2-7; 9 positions match TRBD1. The CDR3 contains 14 residues. V shed 4 bases and J 1 base; nucleotides not matched to a gene: 2. Germline V lookup: CDR1 SGHDN, CDR2 FVKESK. The CDR3 bases are TGTGCCAGCAGCCGCGGGACAGGGTCCTACGAGCAGTACTTC. Protein: CASSRGTGSYEQYF.

J is TRBJ2-7 and V is TRBV5-8, with a possible D match to TRBD1 (5 bases). Deletions cut 0 bases from V and 1 base from J, with 11 bases between. The CDR3 sequence is 15 residues long. Germline V gene lookup returns CDR1 SGHTS and CDR2 YDEGEE. CDR3 DNA: TGTGCCAGCAGCTTGGGGCCCAGGGCGTCCTACGAGCAGTACTTC. Translated: CASSLGPRASYEQYF.

The J gene is TRBJ2-1, the V gene TRBV15; unclear D gene. Deletions cut 6 bases from V and 15 bases from J, with 18 bases between. CDR1 and CDR2 from the germline V gene are LNHNV and YYDKDF (reference sequence). The CDR3 consists of 12 residues. CDR3 bases: TGTGCCACCAGGACTCCCGACTTTGAGTGGTTCTTC. Translation: CATRTPDFEWFF. Full variable domain (missing parts from reference TRBV15 and TRBJ2-1): DAMVIQNPRYQVTQFGKPVTLSCSQTLNHNVMYWYQQKSSQAPKLLFHYYDKDFNNEADTPDNFQSRRPNTSFCFLDIRSPGLGDTAMYLCATRTPDFEWFFGPGTRLTVL.

The chain carries TRBV18 and TRBJ1-2, with D possibly matching TRBD1 (6 bases). The germline CDR1 and CDR2 sequences are KGHSH and LQKENI. V gave up 3 bases and J gave up 6 bases, with 14 bases separating them. This CDR3 has 14 amino acids. This CDR3 is CASSPSDSVDGYTF. DNA for the CDR3: TGTGCCAGCTCACCTTCGGACAGCGTGGATGGCTACACCTTC.

The V call is TRBV4-2, the J call TRBJ1-3; D is uncertain. Germline CDR1 is LGHNA and CDR2 is YNFKEQ. Trimming removed 3 bases at V and 0 bases at J, with 15 bases between. The CDR3 length is 17 residues. This chain's CDR3 is CASSHPSMGSSGNTIYF. The CDR3 coding sequence is TGTGCCAGCAGCCATCCGTCGATGGGGAGCTCTGGAAACACCATATATTTT.

The chain combines TRBV4-2 with TRBJ2-5; D may be TRBD1 (5 bases). Per the germline V gene, CDR1 is LGHNA and CDR2 is YNFKEQ. Trimming pared 1 base from V and 4 bases from J, leaving 13 bases between. The CDR3 is 15 amino acids. The CDR3 region has the DNA TGTGCCAGCAGCCAAGGGACACTCTTGGGAGAGACCCAGTACTTC. It is translated as CASSQGTLLGETQYF.

The chain carries TRBV27 and TRBJ1-2; 8 bases match TRBD1. Germline V gene sequence: CDR1 MNHEY, CDR2 SMNVEV (reference sequence). There are 15 residues in the CDR3. With 6 bases clipped from V and 5 bases from J, the junction kept 11 bases outside the gene matches. As DNA, the CDR3 is TGTGCCAGCAGCGGGGGGAACAGGGGGGCATATGGCTACACCTTC. It encodes CASSGGNRGAYGYTF.

The rearrangement joins TRBV7-9 to TRBJ2-3; tentatively, D is TRBD2 (5 bases). V lost 5 bases, J lost 1 base, and 16 bases lay in between. The germline CDR1 and CDR2 sequences are SEHNR and FQNEAQ (reference sequence). The CDR3 totals 16 residues. CDR3 residues: CASSNLEGAGTDTQYF. The CDR3 coding sequence is TGTGCCAGCAGCAACCTAGAGGGAGCAGGCACAGATACGCAGTATTTT.

DNA for the CDR3: TGTGCCAGCAGCTTAGGCGCAGGGGCGAACTATGGCTACACCTTC. Translation: CASSLGAGANYGYTF. The V call is TRBV11-2, the J call TRBJ1-2; possible D gene TRBD1, 6 bases. The CDR3 has 15 residues. V was pared by 1 base and J by 2 bases, with 11 bases between. Germline V gene lookup returns CDR1 SGHAT and CDR2 FQNNGV.

V is TRBV5-1 and J is TRBJ2-5; no clear D gene. Trimming stripped 2 bases from V and 1 base from J, with 3 bases between. There are 12 residues in the CDR3. Germline loops: CDR1 SGHRS, CDR2 YFSETQ. The CDR3 nucleotides are TGCGCCAGCAGCTTAGCCCAAGAGACCCAGTACTTC. The encoded protein is CASSLAQETQYF.

The chain carries TRBV7-3 and TRBJ2-2, with 7 bases matching TRBD1. The germline V gene has CDR1 SGHTA and CDR2 FQGTGA. The CDR3 length is 15 residues. V dropped 10 bases and J dropped 2; count of bases not matched to a gene: 10. CDR3 amino acids: CATRPQGRNTGELFF. CDR3 in DNA: TGTGCCACACGACCACAGGGGAGAAACACCGGGGAGCTGTTTTTT.

The genes are TRBV7-9 and TRBJ2-3; D gene uncertain. V was shortened by 3 bases and J by 2 bases, with 9 bases between the two germline ends. Germline V gives CDR1 SEHNR, CDR2 FQNEAQ (reference sequence). This CDR3 comprises 14 residues. CDR3 nucleotide sequence: TGTGCCAGCAGCTTTGCAGATAACACAGATACGCAGTATTTT. This sequence encodes CASSFADNTDTQYF.

This rearrangement joins TRBV9 to TRBJ2-5; 9 bases agree with TRBD2. TRBJ2-7 matches the DNA end more closely, so the J call is doubtful. CDR1 is SGDLS and CDR2 is YYNGEE in the germline V gene. This CDR3 spans 16 amino acids. The CDR3: CASSATPFSGSYEQYF. CDR3 coding DNA: TGTGCCAGCAGCGCGACCCCCTTTAGCGGGAGCTACGAGCAGTACTTC.

The chain joins TRBV9 to TRBJ1-1; 12 positions match TRBD1. The germline V gene encodes CDR1 SGDLS and CDR2 YYNGEE. This CDR3 has 16 residues. V gave up 3 bases and J gave up 10 bases; unmatched junction bases: 13. DNA of the CDR3: TGTGCCAGCAGCGGATGGGGGACAGGGGGCGCGGGTGGAGCTTTCTTT. This codes for CASSGWGTGGAGGAFF.

This clone was counted between two and nine times. V and J are TRBV6-1 and TRBJ2-7, with unresolved D. Germline V CDR1 and CDR2: MNHNS, SASEGT. V was shortened by 6 bases and J by 2 bases, with 14 bases between the two germline ends. The CDR3 is 14 amino acids. CDR3 sequence: CASSLEIDTYEQYF. The DNA of the CDR3 is TGTGCCAGCAGCCTGGAAATTGACACCTACGAGCAGTACTTC.